A selection of T cell receptor beta chains follows, all from one sample in a study of chemoradiotherapy in HPV16-positive cancers. Profiling relied on immunoSEQ multiplex PCR, and the TCRdb table lists in-frame clones only, not all of them. The repertoire holds about 7,900 clones, with 60% to 80% as singletons. Sample collection occurred from a patient who underwent chemoradiotherapy. The receptors were sampled from a human donor with HPV-associated anogenital cancer. CDR3s include the opening cysteine and the closing phenylalanine or tryptophan. Fields, in order: D gene, V gene, J gene, clone size, CDR3 protein, CDR3 DNA. D genes are given only for firm matches. Some rows have no size entry. The others give once, few or many, or a class for an expanded clone.

D gene: -
V gene: TRBV30
J gene: TRBJ2-1
clone size: -
CDR3 protein: CALATYNEQFF
CDR3 DNA: TGTGCCCTCGCGACCTACAATGAGCAGTTCTTC

D gene: -
V gene: TRBV7-2
J gene: TRBJ2-3
clone size: -
CDR3 protein: CASSLGGLSDTQYF
CDR3 DNA: TGTGCCAGCAGCTTAGGTGGGCTTTCAGATACGCAGTATTTT

D gene: TRBD2
V gene: TRBV4-1
J gene: TRBJ2-1
clone size: -
CDR3 protein: CASSQGLAGGGEQFF
CDR3 DNA: TGCGCCAGCAGCCAGGGACTAGCGGGAGGGGGTGAGCAGTTCTTC

D gene: TRBD1
V gene: TRBV6-6
J gene: TRBJ1-2
clone size: few
CDR3 protein: CASTIRVGGEGYTF
CDR3 DNA: TGTGCCAGCACCATACGGGTAGGGGGCGAAGGCTACACCTTC

D gene: -
V gene: TRBV19
J gene: TRBJ2-1
clone size: -
CDR3 protein: CASSSYGGSEKYEQFF
CDR3 DNA: TGTGCCAGTAGCTCATACGGTGGTAGTGAGAAATATGAGCAGTTCTTC

D gene: TRBD1
V gene: TRBV10-3
J gene: TRBJ2-5
clone size: -
CDR3 protein: CAISESPGQQETQYF
CDR3 DNA: TGTGCCATCAGTGAGTCGCCGGGACAGCAAGAGACCCAGTACTTC

D gene: -
V gene: TRBV5-4
J gene: TRBJ2-3
clone size: -
CDR3 protein: CASSIPGGLGGYTQYF
CDR3 DNA: TGTGCCAGCAGCATACCGGGCGGCCTCGGAGGGTATACGCAGTATTTT

D gene: -
V gene: TRBV9
J gene: TRBJ2-5
clone size: -
CDR3 protein: CASSSISGETQYF
CDR3 DNA: TGTGCCAGCAGCTCGATATCGGGAGAGACCCAGTACTTC

D gene: -
V gene: TRBV10-3
J gene: TRBJ2-7
clone size: -
CDR3 protein: CAISNVAGGHSYEQYF
CDR3 DNA: TGTGCCATCAGCAACGTAGCTGGCGGGCACTCCTACGAGCAGTACTTC

D gene: -
V gene: TRBV5-1
J gene: TRBJ2-7
clone size: -
CDR3 protein: CASSLEGAVRSEQYF
CDR3 DNA: TGCGCCAGCAGCTTGGAGGGAGCAGTCCGAAGCGAGCAGTACTTC

D gene: TRBD1
V gene: TRBV11-2
J gene: TRBJ2-7
clone size: -
CDR3 protein: CASSPLGTGIYHEQYF
CDR3 DNA: TGTGCCAGCAGCCCCCTGGGGACAGGGATTTACCACGAGCAGTACTTC

D gene: -
V gene: TRBV29-1
J gene: TRBJ2-3
clone size: -
CDR3 protein: CSVEDRGPTDTQYF
CDR3 DNA: TGCAGCGTTGAAGATCGAGGGCCCACAGATACGCAGTATTTT

D gene: -
V gene: TRBV4-2
J gene: TRBJ1-1
clone size: -
CDR3 protein: CASTPRGIQGGGNTEAFF
CDR3 DNA: TGTGCCAGCACTCCTCGGGGCATACAGGGTGGGGGGAACACTGAAGCTTTCTTT

D gene: -
V gene: TRBV27
J gene: TRBJ1-6
clone size: -
CDR3 protein: CASSSRAGLDSPLHF
CDR3 DNA: TGTGCCAGCAGTTCCCGGGCAGGGTTGGATTCACCCCTCCACTTT

D gene: -
V gene: TRBV6-6
J gene: TRBJ2-3
clone size: -
CDR3 protein: CASSRDVLSTDTQYF
CDR3 DNA: TGTGCCAGTTCAAGGGACGTCCTTAGCACAGATACGCAGTATTTT

D gene: TRBD2
V gene: TRBV7-2
J gene: TRBJ2-5
clone size: -
CDR3 protein: CASSLSAGGETQYF
CDR3 DNA: TGTGCCAGCAGCTTATCGGCGGGAGGAGAGACCCAGTACTTC

D gene: TRBD2
V gene: TRBV7-8
J gene: TRBJ2-1
clone size: -
CDR3 protein: CASSLFRGLAVDEQFF
CDR3 DNA: TGTGCCAGCAGCTTATTCAGGGGACTAGCTGTCGATGAGCAGTTCTTC

D gene: TRBD1
V gene: TRBV7-8
J gene: TRBJ1-2
clone size: few
CDR3 protein: CASSSDRGQVNGYTF
CDR3 DNA: TGTGCCAGCAGCTCAGACAGGGGGCAAGTTAATGGCTACACCTTC

D gene: -
V gene: TRBV6-6
J gene: TRBJ1-2
clone size: few
CDR3 protein: CASRTAFNYGYTF
CDR3 DNA: TGTGCCAGCAGGACAGCATTTAACTATGGCTACACCTTC

D gene: -
V gene: TRBV7-3
J gene: TRBJ1-2
clone size: -
CDR3 protein: CASSAGGNYGYTF
CDR3 DNA: TGTGCCAGCAGTGCCGGGGGTAACTATGGCTACACCTTC

D gene: -
V gene: TRBV18
J gene: TRBJ1-2
clone size: -
CDR3 protein: CASSFKTGGFAYGYTF
CDR3 DNA: TGTGCCAGCTCATTCAAGACGGGGGGTTTCGCCTATGGCTACACCTTC

D gene: TRBD1
V gene: TRBV5-6
J gene: TRBJ1-1
clone size: -
CDR3 protein: CASNLQGAEEAFF
CDR3 DNA: TGTGCCAGCAACCTACAGGGGGCAGAGGAAGCTTTCTTT

D gene: TRBD1
V gene: TRBV5-1
J gene: TRBJ2-7
clone size: few
CDR3 protein: CASSLLGTGDVEQYF
CDR3 DNA: TGCGCCAGCAGCTTGTTAGGGACAGGGGATGTCGAGCAGTACTTC

D gene: -
V gene: TRBV10-3
J gene: TRBJ2-3
clone size: -
CDR3 protein: CAISESKGVAHTDTQYF
CDR3 DNA: TGTGCCATCAGTGAGTCAAAAGGGGTAGCGCATACAGATACGCAGTATTTT

D gene: -
V gene: TRBV4-2
J gene: TRBJ2-2
clone size: -
CDR3 protein: CASSQATGELFF
CDR3 DNA: TGTGCCAGCAGCCAAGCCACCGGGGAGCTGTTTTTT

D gene: TRBD1
V gene: TRBV6-5
J gene: TRBJ1-2
clone size: -
CDR3 protein: CASKMGTGFNYGYTF
CDR3 DNA: TGTGCCAGCAAGATGGGGACAGGTTTTAACTATGGCTACACCTTC

D gene: TRBD2
V gene: TRBV9
J gene: TRBJ2-1
clone size: -
CDR3 protein: CASSVGLAGPNEQFF
CDR3 DNA: TGTGCCAGCAGCGTCGGACTAGCGGGGCCCAATGAGCAGTTCTTC

D gene: -
V gene: TRBV7-6
J gene: TRBJ2-7
clone size: -
CDR3 protein: CASSPRIGIAYEQYF
CDR3 DNA: TGTGCCAGCAGCCCCCGTATAGGGATAGCCTACGAGCAGTACTTC

D gene: -
V gene: TRBV5-6
J gene: TRBJ2-3
clone size: -
CDR3 protein: CASSLGARGTDTQYF
CDR3 DNA: TGTGCCAGCAGCTTAGGGGCGCGGGGCACAGATACGCAGTATTTT

D gene: -
V gene: TRBV28
J gene: TRBJ2-7
clone size: once
CDR3 protein: CASSPGGTAYEQYF
CDR3 DNA: TGTGCCAGCAGTCCCGGGGGCACCGCCTACGAGCAGTACTTC

D gene: -
V gene: TRBV5-6
J gene: TRBJ2-5
clone size: -
CDR3 protein: CASSLLEETQYF
CDR3 DNA: TGTGCCAGCAGCTTGCTGGAAGAGACCCAGTACTTC

D gene: -
V gene: TRBV5-4
J gene: TRBJ2-1
clone size: -
CDR3 protein: CASSLSTVLGYNEQFF
CDR3 DNA: TGTGCCAGCAGCTTGAGCACTGTGCTGGGTTACAATGAGCAGTTCTTC

D gene: TRBD2
V gene: TRBV7-2
J gene: TRBJ2-7
clone size: -
CDR3 protein: CASSLVASGKLYEQYF
CDR3 DNA: TGTGCCAGCAGCTTAGTGGCTAGCGGGAAACTCTACGAGCAGTACTTC

D gene: -
V gene: TRBV5-5
J gene: TRBJ2-5
clone size: -
CDR3 protein: CASSFWGIQETQYF
CDR3 DNA: TGTGCCAGCAGCTTTTGGGGAATCCAAGAGACCCAGTACTTC

D gene: -
V gene: TRBV19
J gene: TRBJ2-7
clone size: -
CDR3 protein: CASSIGRAYEQYF
CDR3 DNA: TGTGCCAGTAGTATCGGGCGGGCCTACGAGCAGTACTTC

D gene: TRBD1
V gene: TRBV15
J gene: TRBJ1-4
clone size: -
CDR3 protein: CATSRDGQGEKLFF
CDR3 DNA: TGTGCCACCAGCAGAGATGGTCAGGGGGAGAAACTGTTTTTT

D gene: TRBD2
V gene: TRBV5-4
J gene: TRBJ2-1
clone size: -
CDR3 protein: CASSTLLAGGSGEQFF
CDR3 DNA: TGTGCCAGCAGCACCCTGTTAGCGGGAGGGTCGGGTGAGCAGTTCTTC

D gene: -
V gene: TRBV14
J gene: TRBJ1-2
clone size: -
CDR3 protein: CASSQVTGAYGYTF
CDR3 DNA: TGTGCCAGCAGCCAAGTAACTGGGGCATATGGCTACACCTTC

D gene: TRBD1
V gene: TRBV18
J gene: TRBJ1-5
clone size: -
CDR3 protein: CASSPRDREGQPQHF
CDR3 DNA: TGTGCCAGCTCACCAAGGGACAGGGAGGGTCAGCCCCAGCATTTT

D gene: TRBD2
V gene: TRBV27
J gene: TRBJ2-3
clone size: -
CDR3 protein: CASRLAGSPDTQYF
CDR3 DNA: TGTGCCAGCAGACTAGCGGGGAGTCCAGATACGCAGTATTTT

D gene: TRBD1
V gene: TRBV5-6
J gene: TRBJ1-2
clone size: -
CDR3 protein: CASSPTPGQVANYGYTF
CDR3 DNA: TGTGCCAGCAGCCCAACCCCCGGACAGGTCGCTAACTATGGCTACACCTTC

D gene: -
V gene: TRBV10-2
J gene: TRBJ1-5
clone size: -
CDR3 protein: CATTWGVGSNQPQHF
CDR3 DNA: TGCGCCACTACCTGGGGGGTGGGTAGCAATCAGCCCCAGCATTTT

D gene: -
V gene: TRBV21-1
J gene: TRBJ1-1
clone size: few
CDR3 protein: CASSKHPQGGLNTEAFF
CDR3 DNA: TGTGCCAGCAGCAAGCACCCTCAGGGAGGGCTGAACACTGAAGCTTTCTTT

D gene: TRBD1
V gene: TRBV7-2
J gene: TRBJ1-5
clone size: -
CDR3 protein: CASSARLGQGDQPQHF
CDR3 DNA: TGTGCCAGCAGCGCCCGGTTAGGGCAGGGGGATCAGCCCCAGCATTTT